In its sample, the clone carrying this T cell receptor (beta chain) was seen many times. No antigen is known for it. This entry is derived from a study of blood T cells in healthy people across ages. Study outcomes and limitations: PBMCs that were unsorted prevented a conclusive naive versus antigen-experienced comparison.

Trimming took off 3 bases at V and 3 bases at J, with 9 bases between the two ends. The germline V gene has CDR1 SQVTM and CDR2 ANQGSEA. This CDR3 contains 12 residues. Primers used in a second PCR of about 7 to 12 cycles were a sample-barcoded 5' primer and a J-beta primer mix. TCRdb re-derived calls from the 5' RACE reads in MiXCR, one entry per CDR3 protein. The sample contains 900,000 to 950,000 distinct CDR3 sequences, almost 30% of which appear only once. These records were also assigned to another study, of T cells of mothers and their children. That report notes: Three healthy Caucasian mothers, along with their six children, served as the donors.

V and J are TRBV29-1 and TRBJ2-7, with D perhaps matching TRBD2 (6 bases). The source of this sequence is a woman aged 35 to 49 in good health. Material for sequencing was blood. CDR3 in DNA: TGCAGCGTTGAGGCGGGAAGCTACGAGCAGTACTTC. Encoded protein: CSVEAGSYEQYF.